The entry that follows covers one TCR beta chain sequence. The antigen remains undetermined. This CDR3 region has 15 residues. Per germline, CDR1 LGHNA and CDR2 YSLEER. These data come from a study of T cells expressing NK-cell markers. Across the whole study: Seven sequenced donors out of eight were HCMV-seropositive, one seronegative. Notes on the study in general: The CD3+CD56-NKG2C+ fraction of a handful of donors was also led by these clonotypes.

5'RACE template switching built TCR beta cDNA with unique molecular identifiers. TCRdb re-called the 5' RACE reads; every CDR3 protein appears as one record, without DNA. The specimen's table records 200,000 to 300,000 distinct CDR3 sequences. The sample taken for sequencing was blood T cells: a sorted CD56 or NKG2C T cell subset, CD4+ or CD8+ T cells, or bulk PBMC T cells (not recorded which). The chain recombines TRBV4-3 with TRBJ2-7; with no DNA, the TCRdb D assignment of TRBD1 cannot be verified. The TCR originated in a man aged 18 to 30 in good health. CDR3 sequence reads: CASSQAPGQSYEQYF.